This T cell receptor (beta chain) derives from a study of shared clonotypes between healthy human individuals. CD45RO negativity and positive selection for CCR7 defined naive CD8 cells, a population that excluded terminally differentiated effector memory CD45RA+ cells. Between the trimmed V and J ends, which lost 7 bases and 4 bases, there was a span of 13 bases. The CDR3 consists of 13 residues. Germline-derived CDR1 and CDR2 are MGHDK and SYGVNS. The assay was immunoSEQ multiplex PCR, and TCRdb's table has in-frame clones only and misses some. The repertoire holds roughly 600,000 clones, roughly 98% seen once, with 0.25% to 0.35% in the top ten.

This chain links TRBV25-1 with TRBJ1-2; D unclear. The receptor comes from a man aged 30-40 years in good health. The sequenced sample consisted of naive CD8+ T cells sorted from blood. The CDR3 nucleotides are TGTGCCAGCATAGGAGCGAACGTCTATGGCTACACCTTC. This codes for CASIGANVYGYTF.